Below are 32 T cell receptor beta chains sequenced from a single sample in a study of siplizumab effects on memory and regulatory T cells. Clones were read by immunoSEQ multiplex PCR, and TCRdb kept only the in-frame ones, dropping some. Altogether approximately 97,000 clones are present, roughly 90% being singletons, with the ten largest covering more than 0.95%. Material: CD4+ T cells sorted from blood. These receptors were taken from a human donor in good health.

This clone was detected once. CDR3 sequence reads: CASSENGPGRYTF. The CDR3 DNA reads as TGTGCCAGCAGCGAAAATGGTCCGGGACGCTACACCTTC. The V gene is TRBV7-3, the J gene TRBJ1-2; maybe TRBD1 (5 bases). Trimming removed 5 bases at V and 9 bases at J, with 16 bases between. The CDR3 runs to 13 residues. Germline assignment: CDR1 SGHTA and CDR2 FQGTGA.

This chain uses TRBV5-4 with TRBJ2-3, with 9 bases identical to TRBD2. V shed 3 bases, J shed 2 bases, and the junction held 13 bases outside the gene matches. Germline lookup yields CDR1 SGHNT and CDR2 YYREEE (reference sequence). This CDR3 contains 18 residues. This chain's CDR3 is CASSWGGGRASHTDTQYF. Here the CDR3 DNA reads TGTGCCAGCAGCTGGGGAGGCGGGAGGGCCTCCCACACAGATACGCAGTATTTT. Variable domain in full (rest from reference TRBV5-4 and TRBJ2-3): ETGVTQSPTHLIKTRGQQVTLRCSSQSGHNTVSWYQQALGQGPQFIFQYYREEENGRGNFPPRFSGLQFPNYSSELNVNALELDDSALYLCASSWGGGRASHTDTQYFGPGTRLTVL.

The chain links TRBV6-5 to TRBJ2-1; no clear D. V lost 2 bases to trimming and J lost 0 bases, with 8 bases between them. The germline V gene encodes CDR1 MNHEY and CDR2 SVGAGI. The CDR3 runs 15 residues. The CDR3 is CASSYARSSYNEQFF. The CDR3 nucleotides are TGTGCCAGCAGTTACGCGCGGTCCTCCTACAATGAGCAGTTCTTC.

V is TRBV5-1 and J is TRBJ2-7; 10 positions agree with TRBD2. CDR1 and CDR2 from the germline V gene are SGHRS and YFSETQ. J gave up 4 bases and V 7 bases, and 11 bases lay outside the gene matches. The CDR3 is made up of 15 amino acids. The CDR3 reads CASATASGSSYEQYF. The CDR3 region has the DNA TGCGCCAGCGCCACCGCTAGCGGGAGTTCGTACGAGCAGTACTTC.

This CDR3 reads CASSHRGTGATQYF. CDR3 in DNA: TGTGCCAGCAGCCACCGAGGGACAGGCGCCACGCAGTATTTT. This chain links TRBV14 with TRBJ2-3; 8 positions agree with TRBD1. This CDR3 is 14 amino acids long. The germline gives CDR1 SGHDN, CDR2 FVKESK. The junction had 8 bases not matched to a gene; V was cut back by 3 bases and J by 9 bases.

The chain couples TRBV10-2 to TRBJ1-5, with 8 bases identical to TRBD1. Looked up from germline, CDR1 is WSHSY and CDR2 is SAAADI. The CDR3 sequence is 15 residues long. V lost 8 bases to trimming and J lost 3 bases; unmatched junction nucleotides: 9. The CDR3: CASRPDRGVNQPQHF. The CDR3 nucleotides read TGCGCCAGCCGCCCTGACAGGGGAGTCAATCAGCCCCAGCATTTT.

The genes are TRBV20-1 and TRBJ1-5; tentatively, D is TRBD1 (5 bases). This CDR3 has 11 residues. Germline V CDR1 and CDR2: DFQATT, SNEGSKA (reference sequence). V was clipped by 6 bases and J by 7 bases, with 10 bases between them. As DNA, the CDR3 is TGCAGTGCGAGGGGAGACCAGCCCCAGCATTTT. Protein product: CSARGDQPQHF.

V is TRBV28 and J is TRBJ1-1, with 8 bases lining up with TRBD1. This CDR3 spans 14 amino acids. V shed 0 bases, J shed 11 bases, and the junction held 8 bases outside the gene matches. CDR1 and CDR2 (germline): MDHEN, SYDVKM. The CDR3 DNA reads as TGTGCCAGCAGTTTATGGGGGCAGGGGGCAGGGGCTTTCTTT. Protein product: CASSLWGQGAGAFF.

The rearrangement links TRBV4-1 to TRBJ1-2; 11 nucleotides agree with TRBD1. J gave up 8 bases and V 2 bases, and 10 bases lay outside the gene matches. The CDR3 length is 16 residues. From germline, CDR1 is MGHRA and CDR2 YSYEKL. CDR3 sequence reads: CASSQSRPGQGDGYTF. The CDR3 DNA reads TGCGCCAGCAGCCAATCCCGACCGGGACAGGGGGACGGCTACACCTTC.

The rearrangement uses TRBV27 and TRBJ1-5; D not resolved. Germline CDR1 reads MNHEY; CDR2 reads SMNVEV (reference sequence). This CDR3 is 16 amino acids long. V shed 5 bases and J shed 2 bases, with 16 bases lying between them. CDR3 region: CASSPQRIGGNQPQHF. Written as DNA, the CDR3 is TGTGCCAGCAGTCCCCAAAGGATCGGAGGCAATCAGCCCCAGCATTTT.

This chain joins TRBV18 and TRBJ2-7; 7 positions agree with TRBD2. The CDR3 covers 16 residues. With 2 bases clipped from V and 5 bases from J, the junction kept 12 bases outside the gene matches. Germline V CDR1 and CDR2: KGHSH, LQKENI. CDR3 region: CASSPWAGGSSHEQYF. The DNA of the CDR3 is TGTGCCAGCTCACCATGGGCTGGCGGGAGTTCCCACGAGCAGTACTTC.

The chain couples TRBV30 to TRBJ2-1; D ambiguous. With 1 base removed from V and 7 bases from J, the gap between germline ends came to 14 bases. CDR1 is GTSNPN and CDR2 is SVGIG in the germline V gene (reference sequence). The CDR3 covers 14 residues. The CDR3 region has the DNA TGTGCCTGGAGTGCCGCCCCGAACGGGAATGAGCAGTTCTTC. Amino acids: CAWSAAPNGNEQFF. Complete variable domain (other parts from reference TRBV30 and TRBJ2-1): SQTIHQWPATLVQPVGSPLSLECTVEGTSNPNLYWYRQAAGRGLQLLFYSVGIGQISSEVPQNLSASRPQDRQFILSSKKLLLSDSGFYLCAWSAAPNGNEQFFGPGTRLTVL.

The J gene is TRBJ2-3, the V gene TRBV5-1; 10 bases agree with TRBD2. CDR3 size: 18 residues. The V gene end was trimmed by 0 bases and the J gene end by 1 base; junction bases not matched to a gene: 8. Per germline, CDR1 SGHRS and CDR2 YFSETQ. The CDR3 sequence: CASSLGAGGPGRTDTQYF. The CDR3, as DNA: TGCGCCAGCAGCTTGGGAGCGGGAGGGCCAGGGCGCACAGATACGCAGTATTTT.

The chain couples TRBV30 to TRBJ1-5; 7 bases are shared with TRBD1. The germline CDR1 and CDR2 sequences are GTSNPN and SVGIG (reference sequence). This CDR3 is built from 15 residues. With V trimmed by 0 bases and J by 6 bases, 8 bases remained unmatched. The CDR3 region has the DNA TGTGCCTGGAGTGTAAGGGGACAGCGGTTTCAGCCCCAGCATTTT. Its protein is CAWSVRGQRFQPQHF.

The genes are TRBV6-4 and TRBJ2-3, with D unresolved. Deletions cut 5 bases from V and 0 bases from J, with 9 bases between. This CDR3 has 14 amino acids. The germline CDR1 and CDR2 sequences are MRHNA and SNTAGT. The CDR3, as DNA: TGTGCCAGCAGTTCCGACGGAAGCACAGATACGCAGTATTTT. Translated, it gives CASSSDGSTDTQYF.

V gene TRBV9 combines with J gene TRBJ2-1; 7 positions match TRBD2. The V gene's germline CDR1 is SGDLS and CDR2 YYNGEE. The ends lost 0 bases at V and 7 bases at J; junction bases unmatched: 10. This CDR3 region has 16 residues. This CDR3 reads CASSVAPRGSLNEQFF. DNA for the CDR3: TGTGCCAGCAGCGTAGCCCCTCGCGGGAGCTTGAATGAGCAGTTCTTC.

The CDR3 protein is CASSWGTYSNEQFF. The CDR3 region has the DNA TGCGCCAGCAGCTGGGGGACCTACTCCAATGAGCAGTTCTTC. The chain combines TRBV5-1 with TRBJ2-1; either TRBD1 or TRBD2 may fit D (5 bases each). Germline V lookup: CDR1 SGHRS, CDR2 YFSETQ. The germline V and J ends were trimmed by 3 bases and 6 bases, with 13 bases remaining between them. The CDR3 is 14 residues long.

The chain is built from TRBV19 and TRBJ1-3, with D unclear. Germline V gene data show CDR1 as LNHDA and CDR2 as SQIVND (reference sequence). V shed 6 bases and J shed 0 bases, with 6 bases lying between them. This CDR3 contains 13 residues. The CDR3 is CASSRDSGNTIYF. The DNA for the CDR3 is TGTGCCAGTAGCCGGGACTCTGGAAACACCATATATTTT.

The gene calls are TRBV30 and TRBJ2-5; no firm D call. Looked up from germline, CDR1 is GTSNPN and CDR2 is SVGIG (reference sequence). V was pared by 0 bases and J by 4 bases, with 6 bases between. This CDR3 spans 12 amino acids. CDR3 in amino acids: CAWSVTGETQYF. CDR3 nucleotides: TGTGCCTGGAGTGTGACCGGAGAGACCCAGTACTTC. Variable domain in full (rest from reference TRBV30 and TRBJ2-5): SQTIHQWPATLVQPVGSPLSLECTVEGTSNPNLYWYRQAAGRGLQLLFYSVGIGQISSEVPQNLSASRPQDRQFILSSKKLLLSDSGFYLCAWSVTGETQYFGPGTRLLVL.

The chain employs TRBV2 and TRBJ1-5, with D unresolved. Trimming removed 7 bases from V and 2 bases from J, with 12 bases in between. The germline CDR1 and CDR2 sequences are SNHLY and FYNNEI. The CDR3 consists of 14 residues. The DNA for the CDR3 is TGTGCCAGCACTAGCGGGGAAGGCAATCAGCCCCAGCATTTT. It codes for CASTSGEGNQPQHF.

V gene TRBV7-9 combines with J gene TRBJ2-3; 11 bases map to TRBD2. The CDR3 runs to 17 residues. V was pared by 5 bases and J by 0 bases, with 7 bases of the junction left unmatched. Germline CDR1 is SEHNR and CDR2 is FQNEAQ (reference sequence). CDR3: CASSKTRTSGSTDTQYF. Written as DNA, the CDR3 is TGTGCCAGCAGCAAAACCCGGACTAGCGGGAGCACAGATACGCAGTATTTT.

This clone was observed once. The rearrangement joins TRBV4-2 to TRBJ1-4; D ambiguous. V was clipped by 0 bases and J by 6 bases, with 17 bases between them. The CDR3 runs to 17 residues. The germline gives CDR1 LGHNA, CDR2 YNFKEQ. CDR3 amino acids: CASSQDTNSQDYEKLFF. Written as DNA, the CDR3 is TGTGCCAGCAGCCAAGATACTAATTCGCAGGACTATGAAAAACTGTTTTTT.

The V gene is TRBV10-2, the J gene TRBJ2-2, with 7 bases identical to TRBD1. V gave up 10 bases and J gave up 0 bases; unmatched junction bases: 8. Germline CDR1 is WSHSY and CDR2 is SAAADI. The length of the CDR3 is 15 residues. The CDR3 coding sequence is TGCGCCACCTACCGACAGGGTACGAACACCGGGGAGCTGTTTTTT. Encoded protein: CATYRQGTNTGELFF.

The rearrangement joins TRBV6-5 to TRBJ1-5; possible D gene TRBD1, 5 bases. This CDR3 has 15 amino acids. Looked up from germline, CDR1 is MNHEY and CDR2 is SVGAGI. Trimming removed 5 bases from V and 7 bases from J, with 18 bases in between. The CDR3 loop is CASSRNRDPDQPQHF. DNA for the CDR3: TGTGCCAGCAGTCGCAACCGGGACCCAGACCAGCCCCAGCATTTT.

The chain couples TRBV27 to TRBJ2-5; 9 nucleotides agree with TRBD2. CDR1 is MNHEY, CDR2 SMNVEV, per germline (reference sequence). The trim removed 10 bases at V and 5 bases at J, leaving 11 bases unmatched. The CDR3 length is 14 residues. For the CDR3, the DNA is TGTGCCACCGGAGGCGGGAGGGGTCGGGAGACCCAGTACTTC. Protein product: CATGGGRGRETQYF.

Regarding this clone: One junction end does not reproduce the germline sequence, and a read error may be involved. V usage is TRBV7-9 and J usage is TRBJ2-1; perhaps TRBD1 as D (5 bases). The germline V gene encodes CDR1 SEHNR and CDR2 FQNEAQ (reference sequence). CDR3 length: 16 residues. This CDR3 reads CASGLGVQSRYNEQFF. The CDR3, as DNA: TGTGCCAGCGGCTTAGGGGTTCAGTCTAGATACAATGAGCAGTTCTTC. The variable domain in full, completed from reference TRBV7-9 and TRBJ2-1, reads DTGVSQNPRHKITKRGQNVTFRCDPISEHNRLYWYRQTLGQGPEFLTYFQNEAQLEKSRLLSDRFSAERPKGSFSTLEIQRTEQGDSAMYLCASGLGVQSRYNEQFFGPGTRLTVL.

The chain is built from TRBV28 and TRBJ2-7; TRBD2 aligns across 9 bases. V trimming: 4 bases; J trimming: 3 bases; junction bases outside the gene matches: 4. Germline values: CDR1 MDHEN, CDR2 SYDVKM. This CDR3 comprises 14 residues. This CDR3 is CASSWTSVNYEQYF. The CDR3 coding sequence is TGTGCCAGCAGTTGGACTAGCGTAAACTACGAGCAGTACTTC.

This clone was seen only once. This chain uses TRBV5-5 with TRBJ2-7; D might be TRBD1 (6 bases). V gave up 2 bases and J gave up 2 bases, with 14 bases separating them. This CDR3 region has 15 residues. The germline V gene has CDR1 SGHKS and CDR2 YYEKEE (reference sequence). This CDR3 is CASSLAQAGAYEQYF. In nucleotides, the CDR3 is TGTGCCAGCAGCTTAGCCCAGGCAGGGGCCTACGAGCAGTACTTC.

On this clone itself: The sample holds other DNA sequences that translate to the same CDR3. The V call is TRBV7-8, the J call TRBJ2-7; D not certain. V was cut by 3 bases and J by 4 bases, with 4 bases left in between. CDR1 and CDR2 (germline): SGHVS, FQNEAQ. The length of the CDR3 is 11 residues. For the CDR3, the DNA is TGTGCCAGCAGCTTGAAGTACGAGCAGTACTTC. Translated, it gives CASSLKYEQYF.

The rearrangement links TRBV28 to TRBJ2-1, with 11 bases matching TRBD2. Germline CDR1 MDHEN, CDR2 SYDVKM. The CDR3 has 15 residues. Trimming at V came to 3 bases and at J to 10 bases, leaving 8 bases not matched to a gene. CDR3 sequence (DNA): TGTGCCAGCAGTTTTGGCTATAGACTAGCGGGGGAGCAGTTCTTC. Translating gives CASSFGYRLAGEQFF. Complete variable domain (other parts from reference TRBV28 and TRBJ2-1): DVKVTQSSRYLVKRTGEKVFLECVQDMDHENMFWYRQDPGLGLRLIYFSYDVKMKEKGDIPEGYSVSREKKERFSLILESASTNQTSMYLCASSFGYRLAGEQFFGPGTRLTVL.

V usage is TRBV15 and J usage is TRBJ1-1; no clear D gene. V was cut by 0 bases and J by 2 bases, with 7 bases left in between. This CDR3 has 14 residues. Germline CDR1 is LNHNV and CDR2 is YYDKDF (reference sequence). CDR3 bases: TGTGCCACCAGCAGAGATCGGTACAACACTGAAGCTTTCTTT. This translates into CATSRDRYNTEAFF.

The chain combines TRBV7-8 with TRBJ2-1; perhaps TRBD2 as D (5 bases). Germline values: CDR1 SGHVS, CDR2 FQNEAQ. This CDR3 spans 16 amino acids. With 5 bases removed from V and 7 bases from J, the gap between germline ends came to 21 bases. Here the CDR3 DNA reads TGTGCCAGCAGCGGTCAAAGGTTAGGGAGCGAAAATGAGCAGTTCTTC. Translation: CASSGQRLGSENEQFF.